This T cell receptor beta chain was observed in a study of T-cell reconstitution after alpha-beta-depleted transplantation in children. Regarding the study as a whole: T-cell counts and diversity were attributed mostly to newly produced T cells one year after transplant.

Germline CDR1 reads KGHSH; CDR2 reads LQKENI. With 0 bases removed from V and 7 bases from J, the gap between germline ends came to 10 bases. The CDR3 runs 13 residues. For this clonotype: Its antigen is not known.

Unique molecular identifiers tagged the TCRbeta library. TCRdb redid the calling of the PCR reads with MiXCR, one entry per CDR3 protein. The sample consists of about 610,000 distinct CDR3 sequences, 25% to 30% of them appearing once. The source of this sequence is a boy younger than two with Wiskott-Aldrich syndrome, due to receive a stem cell transplant. The specimen was PBMCs, collected before TCRalphabeta/CD19-depleted stem cell transplant. The genes are TRBV18 and TRBJ2-7; the D is unclear. Here the CDR3 DNA reads TGTGCCAGCTCACCACCTGTAATGGAGGAGCAGTACTTC. Protein product: CASSPPVMEEQYF.